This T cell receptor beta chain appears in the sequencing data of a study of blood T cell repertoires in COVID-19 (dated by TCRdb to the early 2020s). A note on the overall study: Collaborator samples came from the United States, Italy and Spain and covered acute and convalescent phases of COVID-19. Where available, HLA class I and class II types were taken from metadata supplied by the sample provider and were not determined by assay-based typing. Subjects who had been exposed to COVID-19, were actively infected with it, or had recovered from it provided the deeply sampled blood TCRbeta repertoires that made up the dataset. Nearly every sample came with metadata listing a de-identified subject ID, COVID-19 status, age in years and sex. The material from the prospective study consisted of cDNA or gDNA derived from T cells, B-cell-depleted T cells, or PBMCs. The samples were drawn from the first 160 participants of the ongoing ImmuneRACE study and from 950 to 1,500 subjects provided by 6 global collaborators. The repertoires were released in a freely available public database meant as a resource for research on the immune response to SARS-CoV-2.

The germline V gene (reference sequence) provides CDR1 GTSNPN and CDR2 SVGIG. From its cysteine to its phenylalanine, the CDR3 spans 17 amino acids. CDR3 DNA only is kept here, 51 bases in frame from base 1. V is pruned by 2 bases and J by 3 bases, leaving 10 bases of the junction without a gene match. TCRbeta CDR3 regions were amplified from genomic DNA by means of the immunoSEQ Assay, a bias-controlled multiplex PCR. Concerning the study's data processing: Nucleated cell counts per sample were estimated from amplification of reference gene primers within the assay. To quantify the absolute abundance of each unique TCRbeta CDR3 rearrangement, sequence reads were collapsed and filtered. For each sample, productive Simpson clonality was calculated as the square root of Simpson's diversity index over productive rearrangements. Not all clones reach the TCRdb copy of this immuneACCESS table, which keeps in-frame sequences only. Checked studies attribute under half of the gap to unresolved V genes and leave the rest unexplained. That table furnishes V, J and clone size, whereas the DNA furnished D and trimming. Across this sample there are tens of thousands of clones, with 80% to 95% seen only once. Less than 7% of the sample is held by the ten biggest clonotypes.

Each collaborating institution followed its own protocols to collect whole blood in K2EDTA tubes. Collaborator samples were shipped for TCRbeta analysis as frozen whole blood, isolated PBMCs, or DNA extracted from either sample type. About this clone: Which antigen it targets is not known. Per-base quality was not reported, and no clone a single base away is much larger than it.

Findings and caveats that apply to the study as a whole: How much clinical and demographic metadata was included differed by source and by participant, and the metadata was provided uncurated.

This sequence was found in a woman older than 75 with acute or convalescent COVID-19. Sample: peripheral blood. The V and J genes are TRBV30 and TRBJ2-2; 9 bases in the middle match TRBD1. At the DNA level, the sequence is TGTGCCTGGAGTCCCGGGACAGGGACCCCAGACACCGGGGAGCTGTTTTTT. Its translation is CAWSPGTGTPDTGELFF.